This passage covers 9 T cell receptor beta chains from one sample sequenced in a study of identical twins (TCRdb year 2016). Library preparation was by 5' RACE. Instrument on record: Illumina HiSeq 2000. TCRdb reprocessing: public reads trimmed at Q25 with fastp, clones called with MiXCR, in-frame beta chains kept. CDR3 protein sequences are deduplicated, and each keeps its most common genes and DNA. In all, the sample holds 1.5 million to 2 million distinct CDR3 sequences, and roughly 35% of those were seen once. The ten largest clones take up less than 0.35% of the sample. Input material: cord blood. Receptors were obtained from a newborn girl in good health.

The CDR3, as DNA: TGTGCCTGGACCCGGGACTGGGGCTCCTACGAGCAGTACTTC. This translates into CAWTRDWGSYEQYF. The chain links TRBV30 to TRBJ2-7, with a weak D call TRBD2 (6 bases). This CDR3 is built from 14 residues. Trimming cost V 4 bases and J 0 bases, with 13 bases left between them. Germline V gene sequence: CDR1 GTSNPN, CDR2 SVGIG (reference sequence).

Of note for this clonotype: The junction and the germline gene differ at one end; a read error may be behind it. The rearrangement joins TRBV12-3 or TRBV12-4 to TRBJ2-1, with 15 bases lining up with TRBD2. CDR3 length equals 17 residues. The CDR3 region has the DNA TGTGCCGGCAGGAAGATATCCGGGACTAGCGGGAGGAATGAGCAGTTCTTC. Residues: CAGRKISGTSGRNEQFF.

This chain joins TRBV20-1 and TRBJ1-1; a weak D match, TRBD1 (6 bases). The germline V gene encodes CDR1 DFQATT and CDR2 SNEGSKA (reference sequence). CDR3 size: 14 residues. V dropped 3 bases and J dropped 1 base, with 12 bases sitting between them. The CDR3 nucleotides read TGCAGTGCTAGGCCACAGGGTGGGAACACTGAAGCTTTCTTT. Residues: CSARPQGGNTEAFF.

A word on this clonotype: One end of the junction fails to match germline, which may point to a read error. The CDR3 region has the DNA TGTGCCAGCAGCCAAGGAAACGAGCGGTACTTC. Protein: CASSQGNERYF. The chain combines TRBV4-2 with TRBJ2-7; no reliable D call. This CDR3 region has 11 residues. The germline gives CDR1 LGHNA, CDR2 YNFKEQ.

This clonotype came up a few times. The rearrangement joins TRBV24-1 to TRBJ2-1, with 12 bases fitting TRBD2. Germline-derived CDR1 and CDR2 are KGHDR and SFDVKD. This CDR3 spans 16 amino acids. Trimming cost V 4 bases and J 5 bases; bases outside gene matches: 5. CDR3 sequence (DNA): TGTGCCACCAGTGACGCGGGACTAGCGGGTGACAATGAGCAGTTCTTC. Amino acids: CATSDAGLAGDNEQFF.

Regarding this clonotype: At one end the junction does not follow the germline gene, possibly because of a read error. CDR3 bases: TGTGCCAGCAGTTTTGGAGCGGGACTCTACGATGAGCAGTTCTTC. This translates into CASSFGAGLYDEQFF. This chain joins TRBV12-3 or TRBV12-4 and TRBJ2-1, with 7 bases identical to TRBD2. The CDR3 runs to 15 residues.

This clonotype came up many times. The V and J genes are TRBV6-5 and TRBJ1-5; D is possibly TRBD1 (6 bases). Trimming left V 7 bases short and J 4 bases short, with 11 bases between. The germline CDR1 and CDR2 sequences are MNHEY and SVGAGI. CDR3 size: 13 residues. CDR3 nucleotides: TGTGCCAGCAAACAGGGAATGAATCAGCCCCAGCATTTT. Translating it yields CASKQGMNQPQHF.

The chain recombines TRBV27 with TRBJ1-2; TRBD1 is a possible D gene (6 bases). This CDR3 region has 13 residues. Per germline, CDR1 MNHEY and CDR2 SMNVEV (reference sequence). Trimming took off 4 bases at V and 5 bases at J, with 11 bases between the two ends. CDR3 in amino acids: CASSSNQGYGYTF. CDR3 nucleotide sequence: TGTGCCAGCAGTTCAAATCAGGGGTATGGCTACACCTTC.

There are a few counts of this clonotype. The chain combines TRBV2 with TRBJ2-3, with 8 nucleotides matching TRBD2. Germline assignment: CDR1 SNHLY and CDR2 FYNNEI. The V segment lost 2 bases and the J segment 2 bases; nucleotides outside the gene matches: 3. The CDR3 extends over 15 amino acids. CDR3 DNA: TGTGCCAGCAGTGAAAGGCGGGGGGTCACAGATACGCAGTATTTT. It translates to CASSERRGVTDTQYF.